Shown below are 10 T cell receptor beta chains from a single sample sequenced in a study of molecular identifiers for immune sequencing clone quantification. TCRdb fed the PCR reads into MiXCR, producing one record per CDR3 protein. The repertoire holds roughly 320,000 distinct CDR3 sequences, roughly a quarter seen once, with 0.65% to 0.75% in the top ten. Material: naive CD8+ T cells from blood, with Jurkat cell RNA spiked in. Subset indicated: FACS-sorted CD8+CD4-CCR7+CD45RA+ naive T cells. These receptor sequences come from a human donor in good health. Some libraries in this study had Jurkat cell RNA spiked in.

Of note for this clonotype: This sequence may be a read error, since a much larger clone differs from it by one base. In this CDR3 the conserved last residue, phenylalanine or tryptophan, is missing, so a read error is likely. The chain uses TRBV29-1 and TRBJ2-1; D might be TRBD1 or TRBD2, each matching 5 bases. The CDR3 spans 15 residues. Germline values: CDR1 SQVTM, CDR2 ANQGSEA. Trimming cost V 4 bases and J 2 bases, with 15 bases left between them. CDR3 DNA: TGCAGCGTTGTAGGGGACCTGGAAGCCTACAATGAGCAGTTCCTC. Residues: CSVVGDLEAYNEQFL.

Remarks on this clonotype: One end of the junction fails to match germline, which may point to a read error. The V and J genes are TRBV18 and TRBJ2-7; 7 bases are a match to TRBD1. The CDR3 contains 14 residues. Germline CDR1 is KGHSH and CDR2 is LQKENI. CDR3 nucleotides: TGTGCCAGCTCACCGGTCAGGGGGTTCTACGAGCGGTACTTC. Amino acid sequence: CASSPVRGFYERYF.

This clonotype was picked up a small number of times. The J gene is TRBJ2-7, the V gene TRBV12-3 or TRBV12-4, with D perhaps being TRBD1 or TRBD2 (5 bases each). The length of the CDR3 is 12 residues. V dropped 4 bases and J dropped 6 bases, with 10 bases sitting between them. Here the CDR3 DNA reads TGTGCCAGCAGTTCGCCGGGGACCGAGCAGTACTTC. Its protein product is CASSSPGTEQYF.

This clonotype has a count of ten or more. V gene TRBV28 combines with J gene TRBJ2-3; no clear D. Trimming shortened V by 3 bases and J by 2 bases, and 18 bases separated the two germline ends. Looked up from germline, CDR1 is MDHEN and CDR2 is SYDVKM. There are 17 residues in the CDR3. CDR3 amino acids: CASSFRPSLLNTDTQYF. Here the CDR3 DNA reads TGTGCCAGCAGTTTCCGCCCTTCCTTATTGAACACAGATACGCAGTATTTT.

This clonotype has at least ten counts. This chain joins TRBV5-6 and TRBJ1-6, with D unresolved. The V gene lost 1 base and the J gene lost 10 bases, with 9 bases spanning the gap. The germline V gene encodes CDR1 SGHDT and CDR2 YYEEEE. This CDR3 spans 13 amino acids. CDR3 region: CASSLSITSPLHF. The DNA for the CDR3 is TGTGCCAGCAGCTTGTCAATAACCTCACCCCTCCACTTT.

The CDR3 DNA sequence: TGCGCCAGCAGTCAATCGAGCCCTAGGAGCTCCTACGAGCAGTACTTC. This codes for CASSQSSPRSSYEQYF. This chain uses TRBV23-1 with TRBJ2-7; D is unresolved. TRBV23-1 is treated as an ORF (open reading frame) with a function not yet certain. This CDR3 region has 16 residues. Trimming stripped 0 bases from V and 0 bases from J, with 12 bases between.

CDR3 region: CASSQPGYTDEQYF. CDR3 DNA sequence: TGCGCCAGCAGCCAACCAGGGTACACCGACGAGCAGTACTTC. The J gene is TRBJ2-7, the V gene TRBV4-1; D might be TRBD1 (5 bases). The CDR3 consists of 14 residues. Germline CDR1 MGHRA, CDR2 YSYEKL. V lost 2 bases and J lost 5, with 13 bases in between.

This clonotype was seen many times. The gene calls are TRBV7-9 and TRBJ2-7, with TRBD1 matching over 9 bases. Germline V lookup: CDR1 SEHNR, CDR2 FQNEAQ (reference sequence). With V trimmed by 6 bases and J by 6 bases, 6 bases remained unmatched. The CDR3 covers 13 residues. In nucleotides, the CDR3 is TGTGCCAGCAGTCGACAGGGGGAGCGCGAGCAGTACTTC. Its translation is CASSRQGEREQYF.

The genes are TRBV20-1 and TRBJ2-5; the match to TRBD2 covers 11 bases. J gave up 4 bases and V 1 base, and 11 bases lay outside the gene matches. Germline V CDR1 and CDR2: DFQATT, SNEGSKA (reference sequence). This CDR3 has 17 amino acids. This chain's CDR3 is CSARAIAGGPIPETQYF. The CDR3 DNA reads TGCAGTGCTAGAGCAATAGCGGGAGGGCCAATCCCAGAGACCCAGTACTTC.

This clonotype was seen repeatedly, ten times or more. The chain joins TRBV7-9 to TRBJ2-7, with 7 bases fitting TRBD2. CDR1 SEHNR and CDR2 FQNEAQ come from the germline V gene (reference sequence). The CDR3 extends over 14 amino acids. The junction had 5 bases not matched to a gene; V was cut back by 1 base and J by 5 bases. The CDR3 reads CASSLDGGSHEQYF. For the CDR3, the DNA is TGTGCCAGCAGCTTAGACGGGGGGAGCCACGAGCAGTACTTC.